A single sample gave rise to the 8 T cell receptor beta chains below, sequenced in a study of shared clonotypes between healthy human individuals. The assay was immunoSEQ multiplex PCR, and TCRdb's table has in-frame clones only and misses some. The sample has 1.4 million or so clones, 98% seen once. Input material: naive CD4+ T cells sorted from blood. Subset: CD45RA+ positively selected. Every receptor here comes from a man aged 30 to 39 in good health.

As for this clone: At one end the junction does not follow the germline gene, possibly because of a read error. V is TRBV7-2 and J is TRBJ2-7; 7 nucleotides agree with TRBD2. This CDR3 spans 13 amino acids. Germline CDR1 SGHTA, CDR2 FQGNSA. The CDR3 DNA reads as TGTGCCAGCAGCTTACGGTGGTCGGGGGACTACAACTTC. Residues: CASSLRWSGDYNF.

This clone appeared a single time. The gene calls are TRBV7-8 and TRBJ1-1, with D possibly matching TRBD1 (5 bases). The germline V gene has CDR1 SGHVS and CDR2 FQNEAQ. This CDR3 contains 15 residues. V shed 5 bases and J shed 1 base, with 14 bases lying between them. The CDR3 nucleotides are TGTGCCAGCAGCGCCAAACAGGCCCCGAACACTGAAGCTTTCTTT. Translation: CASSAKQAPNTEAFF.

V and J are TRBV18 and TRBJ1-1, with 9 bases aligning to TRBD1. The germline CDR1 and CDR2 sequences are KGHSH and LQKENI. The length of the CDR3 is 15 residues. With V trimmed by 8 bases and J by 0 bases, 7 bases remained unmatched. CDR3 amino acids: CASRKGTGMNTEAFF. The CDR3 bases are TGTGCCAGCAGAAAAGGGACAGGGATGAACACTGAAGCTTTCTTT.

This chain joins TRBV29-1 and TRBJ2-7; D possibly corresponds to TRBD2 (7 bases). Germline loops: CDR1 SQVTM, CDR2 ANQGSEA. The CDR3 contains 16 residues. The V gene lost 5 bases and the J gene lost 0 bases, with 20 bases spanning the gap. The CDR3 region is CSVCGGDIGSSYEQYF. The CDR3 nucleotides read TGCAGCGTTTGTGGGGGGGACATAGGGAGCTCCTACGAGCAGTACTTC.

J is TRBJ2-1 and V is TRBV10-3, with 10 bases fitting TRBD1. Losses at the gene ends were 8 bases for V and 8 bases for J; bases not matched to a gene: 12. This CDR3 has 15 amino acids. Germline CDR1 reads ENHRY; CDR2 reads SYGVKD. CDR3 nucleotides: TGTGCCATCGGACAGGGGGTGGCACTTCTCGATGAGCAGTTCTTC. Protein product: CAIGQGVALLDEQFF.

The genes are TRBV15 and TRBJ2-2; no reliable D call. Per germline, CDR1 LNHNV and CDR2 YYDKDF (reference sequence). This CDR3 has 15 amino acids. V was clipped by 7 bases and J by 8 bases, with 20 bases between them. As DNA, the CDR3 is TGTGCCACCAAAAACTGGGAAACCCCGACGGGGGAGCTGTTTTTT. Its translation is CATKNWETPTGELFF.

This rearrangement joins TRBV27 to TRBJ1-1, with D unclear. This CDR3 has 14 residues. Germline V gene data show CDR1 as MNHEY and CDR2 as SMNVEV (reference sequence). V shed 2 bases and J shed 4 bases, with 11 bases lying between them. CDR3: CASSLKGWATEAFF. The CDR3 bases are TGTGCCAGCAGTTTAAAGGGTTGGGCCACTGAAGCTTTCTTT.

The chain is built from TRBV7-8 and TRBJ2-3; D unresolved. Germline V gene data show CDR1 as SGHVS and CDR2 as FQNEAQ. Trimming took off 5 bases at V and 5 bases at J, with 11 bases between the two ends. The CDR3 is 13 residues long. CDR3: CASSIPLLDTQYF. CDR3 in DNA: TGTGCCAGCAGCATCCCCCTGTTAGATACGCAGTATTTT.